This TCR beta chain appears in the sequencing data of a study of CD8+ T cells in alopecia areata. Study as a whole: Treated individuals took tofacitinib by mouth, 5 to 10 mg twice daily.

Germline loops: CDR1 GTSNPN, CDR2 SVGIG (reference sequence). This CDR3 is built from 13 residues. Trimming cost V 0 bases and J 9 bases, with 12 bases left between them. Extracted RNA was reverse transcribed into cDNA, the sequencing template. The data were produced by immunoSEQ multiplex PCR, yet TCRdb's version contains in-frame clones alone and is incomplete. The profile shows roughly 200,000 clones, 35% to 40% of them singletons. As for treatment: oral pan-JAK inhibitor, 5-10 mg twice daily. This clonotype was obtained from a human donor with alopecia areata. The chain couples TRBV30 to TRBJ1-5; D gene ambiguous. The sample consisted of CD4+ T cells sorted from blood, taken between weeks 30 and 35, from a patient treated with tofacitinib. CDR3 in amino acids: CAWSVRSSTPQHF. The DNA of the CDR3 is TGTGCCTGGAGTGTACGATCGTCTACGCCCCAGCATTTT. Based on the CDR3 plus reference TRBV30 and TRBJ1-5, the full variable domain is SQTIHQWPATLVQPVGSPLSLECTVEGTSNPNLYWYRQAAGRGLQLLFYSVGIGQISSEVPQNLSASRPQDRQFILSSKKLLLSDSGFYLCAWSVRSSTPQHFGDGTRLSIL.